A selection of T cell receptor beta chains follows, all from one sample in a study of TIL therapy for anti-PD-1-resistant metastatic lung cancer. Sequenced by immunoSEQ multiplex PCR; TCRdb stores in-frame clones only, minus some. The sample consists of some 60,000 clones, 73% of them appearing once. The source was blood, collected at baseline. These receptors came from a person aged 25-80 years with non-small cell lung cancer. Each CDR3 is given with its conserved first and last residue. The order of the fields is clone size, V gene, J gene, D gene, CDR3 protein, CDR3 DNA. The D gene is left open where the match is weak. The listing skips clone size in some rows; elsewhere it reads once, few, many or a size class.

-,TRBV10-3,TRBJ1-6,-,CAIRTGTLADNSPLHF,TGTGCCATCAGGACGGGCACCCTAGCGGATAATTCACCCCTCCACTTT
-,TRBV5-4,TRBJ1-1,-,CASSLWALNTEAFF,TGTGCCAGCAGCTTGTGGGCCTTGAACACTGAAGCTTTCTTT
-,TRBV5-4,TRBJ1-3,TRBD1,CASSRGTGPSGNTIYF,TGTGCCAGCAGCAGAGGGACAGGGCCCTCTGGAAACACCATATATTTT
-,TRBV14,TRBJ2-7,-,CASSQALGNTYEQYF,TGTGCCAGCAGCCAAGCCCTAGGGAACACCTACGAGCAGTACTTC
-,TRBV5-1,TRBJ2-5,-,CASSLQRAQETQYF,TGCGCCAGCAGCTTGCAAAGGGCCCAGGAGACCCAGTACTTC
few,TRBV7-2,TRBJ1-4,TRBD1,CASSLSGGAYEKLFF,TGTGCCAGCAGCTTATCAGGGGGCGCCTATGAAAAACTGTTTTTT
-,TRBV5-4,TRBJ1-4,-,CASSRGGGGRVEKLFF,TGTGCCAGCAGCAGGGGAGGTGGGGGAAGGGTTGAAAAACTGTTTTTT
-,TRBV27,TRBJ2-2,TRBD1,CASSLGQLNTGELFF,TGTGCCAGCAGTTTGGGACAGCTGAACACCGGGGAGCTGTTTTTT
-,TRBV2,TRBJ1-5,TRBD1,CASSVDRGYYQPQHF,TGTGCCAGCAGCGTAGACAGGGGTTATTATCAGCCCCAGCATTTT
once,TRBV5-1,TRBJ1-4,-,CASSLQRADNEKLFF,TGCGCCAGCAGCTTGCAAAGGGCAGATAATGAAAAACTGTTTTTT
-,TRBV29-1,TRBJ2-7,-,CSVEDGVSGQGRYEQYF,TGCAGCGTTGAAGATGGGGTAAGCGGGCAGGGCCGCTACGAGCAGTACTTC
-,TRBV20-1,TRBJ2-1,TRBD2,CSARVERDQFF,TGCAGTGCTAGAGTAGAGCGGGACCAGTTCTTC
few,TRBV7-2,TRBJ1-1,-,CASSLYEGMDTEAFF,TGTGCCAGCAGCTTATATGAGGGAATGGACACTGAAGCTTTCTTT
-,TRBV9,TRBJ2-2,-,CASSGGGPNTGELFF,TGTGCCAGCAGCGGAGGGGGGCCGAACACCGGGGAGCTGTTTTTT
-,TRBV11-2,TRBJ2-1,TRBD2,CASSPGGGSYNEQFF,TGTGCCAGCAGCCCCGGCGGGGGGTCCTACAATGAGCAGTTCTTC
-,TRBV7-8,TRBJ2-3,-,CASGSDYTDTQYF,TGTGCCAGCGGTAGCGACTACACAGATACGCAGTATTTT
-,TRBV7-8,TRBJ2-1,-,CASSLARGDNEQFF,TGTGCCAGCAGCCTGGCCCGGGGAGACAATGAGCAGTTCTTC
-,TRBV4-3,TRBJ1-1,-,CASSQDVPGINTEAFF,TGCGCCAGCAGCCAAGATGTTCCAGGGATTAACACTGAAGCTTTCTTT
-,TRBV28,TRBJ1-1,-,CASSLWGAMNTEAFF,TGTGCCAGCAGTTTATGGGGAGCCATGAACACTGAAGCTTTCTTT
-,TRBV11-2,TRBJ2-5,-,CASSLGKTETQYF,TGTGCCAGCAGCTTAGGGAAAACGGAGACCCAGTACTTC
few,TRBV5-6,TRBJ1-2,-,CASSWVSTGYTF,TGTGCCAGCAGCTGGGTCAGTACTGGCTACACCTTC
-,TRBV5-4,TRBJ2-1,TRBD2,CASSSTSGQVF,TGTGCCAGCAGCTCGACTAGCGGGCAGGTCTTC
-,TRBV5-1,TRBJ2-1,-,CASTRGGTSSYNEQFF,TGCGCCAGCACCCGGGGAGGAACTAGCTCCTACAATGAGCAGTTCTTC
-,TRBV28,TRBJ2-3,TRBD2,CASSWTSGFADTQYF,TGTGCCAGCTCCTGGACTAGCGGGTTTGCAGATACGCAGTATTTT
once,TRBV19,TRBJ2-7,TRBD1,CASSIEQGAQEQYF,TGTGCCAGTAGTATAGAACAGGGGGCTCAGGAGCAGTACTTC
-,TRBV19,TRBJ1-5,-,CASREQGNSNQPQHF,TGTGCCAGTAGAGAACAGGGCAATAGCAATCAGCCCCAGCATTTT
few,TRBV7-6,TRBJ1-1,-,CASSLAQGEVTEAFF,TGTGCCAGCAGCTTAGCACAGGGAGAAGTCACTGAAGCTTTCTTT
-,TRBV7-8,TRBJ2-7,-,CASSSPITKRTGSTYEQYF,TGTGCCAGCAGCTCCCCGATTACCAAACGGACCGGGAGTACCTACGAGCAGTACTTC
-,TRBV28,TRBJ2-7,TRBD1,CASRPTGQGGYEQYF,TGTGCCAGCAGACCCACCGGACAGGGTGGCTACGAGCAGTACTTC